The T cell receptor (beta chain) described here comes from a study of post-analysis software for immune sequencing data. Study as a whole: There were relapsing-remitting, secondary progressive and progressive-relapsing multiple sclerosis among the disease courses included.

Study-wide results and limits: Comparison with controls showed significantly lower normalized Chao1 diversity in multiple sclerosis patients. F measure showed strong co-clustering of same-batch samples. The five TRBV segments detected at higher frequency in patients than in controls included TRBV5-6, TRBV5-1 and TRBV20-1.

Concerning this clonotype: The target antigen is unknown.

Unique molecular identifiers were built into the TCR beta cDNA libraries. The authors obtained 400,000 to 600,000 cDNA molecules from approximately 1 to 10 million T cells. TCRdb processed the PCR reads anew with MiXCR; each CDR3 protein has one entry. The sample shows hundreds of thousands of distinct CDR3 sequences, roughly 27% of them seen only once. Germline-derived CDR1 and CDR2 are MGHRA and YSYEKL. The V and J ends lost 0 bases and 4 bases respectively, with 16 bases between them. This CDR3 is built from 17 residues. Sequencing was done on a sample of blood. The chain carries TRBV4-1 and TRBJ1-3; D ambiguous. The TCR sequence derives from a girl aged 5-17 years with multiple sclerosis. Here the CDR3 DNA reads TGCGCCAGCAGCCAAGACTTGGCAACCTGGGGAGGAAACACCATATATTTT. Translating it yields CASSQDLATWGGNTIYF.